The next 27 T cell receptor beta chains were all read from a single sample in a study of T-cell memory formation after mild COVID-19. TCRdb fed the 5' RACE reads into MiXCR, producing one record per CDR3 protein. Of fewer than 50,000 distinct CDR3 sequences in the sample, 8% to 10% were seen once. Sample: PBMCs or a T cell subset sorted from them (not recorded which). Receptors were obtained from an adult woman who had mild COVID-19 (a few samples of this study predate the infection). Cell type and time point are not known.

The chain joins TRBV2 to TRBJ1-2; D perhaps matches TRBD1 (6 bases). The germline V gene has CDR1 SNHLY and CDR2 FYNNEI. The CDR3 is 13 amino acids. Between the trimmed V and J ends, which lost 5 bases and 5 bases, there was a span of 12 bases. This CDR3 reads CASSSDRNYGYTF. CDR3 nucleotides: TGTGCCAGCAGTTCGGACAGAAATTATGGCTACACCTTC.

This clonotype has ten or more counts. This sequence joins TRBV27 and TRBJ2-3; TRBD2 matches 13 bases. This CDR3 contains 15 residues. Germline V CDR1 and CDR2: MNHEY, SMNVEV (reference sequence). The ends lost 6 bases at V and 0 bases at J; junction bases unmatched: 0. CDR3 amino acids: CASRGLAGSTDTQYF. CDR3 nucleotides: TGTGCCAGCAGGGGACTAGCGGGAAGCACAGATACGCAGTATTTT.

The sample holds many counts of this clonotype. The J gene is TRBJ1-2, the V gene TRBV5-1; D ambiguous. Trimming left V 4 bases short and J 4 bases short, with 14 bases between. Germline loops: CDR1 SGHRS, CDR2 YFSETQ. The CDR3 is 14 residues long. The CDR3 DNA is TGCGCCAGCAGCCCGCCCGGGCAGGCCTATGGCTACACCTTC. This encodes CASSPPGQAYGYTF.

This clonotype was counted many times. The rearrangement uses TRBV10-3 and TRBJ1-4; D is possibly TRBD1 (6 bases). The CDR3 contains 18 residues. Germline V gene data show CDR1 as ENHRY and CDR2 as SYGVKD. V gave up 4 bases and J gave up 0 bases, with 18 bases separating them. CDR3 sequence (DNA): TGTGCCATCAGTGTCGGCAGGGGAGGAGGAACAACTAATGAAAAACTGTTTTTT. Protein sequence: CAISVGRGGGTTNEKLFF.

V gene TRBV7-3 combines with J gene TRBJ1-1; no reliable D call. CDR3 length equals 13 residues. Germline V gives CDR1 SGHTA, CDR2 FQGTGA. The V and J ends lost 5 bases and 1 base respectively, with 8 bases between them. Written as DNA, the CDR3 is TGTGCCAGCAGCCGAGACGGGAACACTGAAGCTTTCTTT. It yields the protein CASSRDGNTEAFF.

The chain is built from TRBV5-4 and TRBJ2-3, with TRBD2 matching 7 bases. This CDR3 has 15 amino acids. Germline V CDR1 and CDR2: SGHNT, YYREEE (reference sequence). V lost 6 bases to trimming and J lost 7 bases; unmatched junction nucleotides: 14. The CDR3 here is CASTNKRDPMHTQYF. As DNA, the CDR3 is TGTGCCAGCACCAATAAGCGGGACCCCATGCATACGCAGTATTTT.

The rearrangement links TRBV5-4 to TRBJ1-2, with 9 bases that match TRBD1. The germline CDR1 and CDR2 sequences are SGHNT and YYREEE (reference sequence). V dropped 4 bases and J dropped 4; count of bases not matched to a gene: 2. This CDR3 has 13 amino acids. DNA of the CDR3: TGTGCCAGCAGCCAGGGACAGGGCTATGGCTACACCTTC. This gives the protein CASSQGQGYGYTF.

This clonotype has just a few counts. J is TRBJ1-6 and V is TRBV7-9, with a tentative D call TRBD1 (5 bases). CDR3 size: 17 residues. Germline V lookup: CDR1 SEHNR, CDR2 FQNEAQ (reference sequence). V was clipped by 2 bases and J by 9 bases, with 20 bases between them. The CDR3 nucleotides are TGTGCCAGCAGCTTAATCTGGGGGGGGAAATTTGGTTCACCCCTCCACTTT. It translates to CASSLIWGGKFGSPLHF.

In its sample, this clonotype was seen many times. This chain joins TRBV18 and TRBJ2-2; D is unresolved. The V end was cut by 3 bases, the J end by 9 bases, with 14 bases between. The CDR3 totals 14 residues. Germline V gives CDR1 KGHSH, CDR2 LQKENI. The CDR3 DNA is TGTGCCAGCTCACCGCGACTGAACCCCAGGGAGCTGTTTTTT. It is translated as CASSPRLNPRELFF.

This clonotype was detected a few times. This rearrangement joins TRBV12-3 or TRBV12-4 to TRBJ1-3; tentative D call: TRBD1 (5 bases). V was shortened by 6 bases and J by 0 bases, with 9 bases between the two germline ends. The CDR3 totals 14 residues. The CDR3, as DNA: TGTGCCAGCAGACAGGCTTTCTCTGGAAACACCATATATTTT. Its protein is CASRQAFSGNTIYF.

This clonotype has ten or more counts. The chain joins TRBV12-3 or TRBV12-4 to TRBJ2-1; TRBD1 aligns across 9 bases. The CDR3 is 17 residues long. The V gene end was trimmed by 4 bases and the J gene end by 5 bases; junction bases not matched to a gene: 12. The CDR3 DNA follows: TGTGCCAGCAGTTCGATTGGACAGGGGCTGATGGACAATGAGCAGTTCTTC. Translating gives CASSSIGQGLMDNEQFF.

V gene TRBV5-8 combines with J gene TRBJ1-2; D gene unclear. There are 15 residues in the CDR3. V was pared by 1 base and J by 3 bases, with 13 bases between. CDR1 is SGHTS and CDR2 is YDEGEE in the germline V gene. The CDR3 spells CASSLPLDTYYGYTF. The CDR3 nucleotides are TGTGCCAGCAGCTTGCCTTTAGACACGTACTATGGCTACACCTTC.

CDR3 in DNA: TGCAGCGCACAGGGGGCGGGAGGGGCCAACGTCCTGACTTTC. It is translated as CSAQGAGGANVLTF. The V and J genes are TRBV29-1 and TRBJ2-6; TRBD1 matches at 9 bases. Germline CDR1 is SQVTM and CDR2 is ANQGSEA. V shed 7 bases and J 4 bases; nucleotides not matched to a gene: 5. The CDR3 is 14 amino acids. Drawing the rest from reference TRBV29-1 and TRBJ2-6, the complete variable domain is SAVISQKPSRDICQRGTSLTIQCQVDSQVTMMFWYRQQPGQSLTLIATANQGSEATYESGFVIDKFPISRPNLTFSTLTVSNMSPEDSSIYLCSAQGAGGANVLTFGAGSRLTVL.

This clonotype was counted only a few times. This chain uses TRBV24-1 with TRBJ2-1; D not resolved. CDR3 length: 15 residues. With 4 bases removed from V and 0 bases from J, the gap between germline ends came to 9 bases. CDR1 is KGHDR and CDR2 is SFDVKD in the germline V gene. CDR3 DNA: TGTGCCACCAGTGACCCTCTGTTCTCCTACAATGAGCAGTTCTTC. This codes for CATSDPLFSYNEQFF.

This clonotype was counted a few times. The chain is built from TRBV7-8 and TRBJ1-1; D is unresolved. This CDR3 spans 17 amino acids. The V and J ends lost 3 bases and 1 base respectively, with 18 bases between them. Per the germline V gene, CDR1 is SGHVS and CDR2 is FQNEAQ. The CDR3 DNA reads TGTGCCAGCAGCTTTACTTGGTCCGGACGGGGGAACACTGAAGCTTTCTTT. This encodes CASSFTWSGRGNTEAFF.

This clonotype was recorded a few times. Written as DNA, the CDR3 is TGTGCCAGCAGCAAACAGGCGTTTGACTATGGCTACACCTTC. Translation gives CASSKQAFDYGYTF. The chain recombines TRBV6-5 with TRBJ1-2; maybe TRBD1 (5 bases). The CDR3 runs to 14 residues. The germline V gene encodes CDR1 MNHEY and CDR2 SVGAGI. Trimming took 6 bases from V and 3 from J, leaving 14 bases between them.

This clonotype was observed a single time. The CDR3 DNA follows: TGTGCCAGCAGTTCTAGCAGGGGTGAGGCAGATACGCAGTATTTT. Translation gives CASSSSRGEADTQYF. This sequence joins TRBV12-3 or TRBV12-4 and TRBJ2-3, with D maybe TRBD1 (6 bases). The CDR3 has 15 residues. V lost 4 bases and J lost 4, with 15 bases in between.

This chain connects TRBV7-2 to TRBJ2-5; 10 bases are shared with TRBD2. The CDR3 loop spans 14 amino acids. V lost 5 bases to trimming and J lost 2 bases; unmatched junction nucleotides: 2. CDR1 and CDR2 from the germline V gene are SGHTA and FQGNSA. This chain's CDR3 is CASSPGLAQETQYF. The CDR3 region has the DNA TGTGCCAGCAGCCCGGGACTAGCGCAAGAGACCCAGTACTTC. Looking up the rest from reference TRBV7-2 and TRBJ2-5 gives the full variable domain: GAGVSQSPSNKVTEKGKDVELRCDPISGHTALYWYRQSLGQGLEFLIYFQGNSAPDKSGLPSDRFSAERTGGSVSTLTIQRTQQEDSAVYLCASSPGLAQETQYFGPGTRLLVL.

J is TRBJ1-1 and V is TRBV12-5; D possibly corresponds to TRBD1 (5 bases). Germline lookup yields CDR1 LGHNT and CDR2 FRNRAP. The CDR3 is made up of 14 amino acids. Trimming left V 3 bases short and J 0 bases short, with 8 bases between. The CDR3 nucleotides are TGTGCTAGTGGTTTAGGGGTGGTGAACACTGAAGCTTTCTTT. Translation: CASGLGVVNTEAFF. The whole variable domain, filled in from reference TRBV12-5 and TRBJ1-1, reads DARVTQTPRHKVTEMGQEVTMRCQPILGHNTVFWYRQTMMQGLELLAYFRNRAPLDDSGMPKDRFSAEMPDATLATLKIQPSEPRDSAVYFCASGLGVVNTEAFFGQGTRLTVV.

A few counts support this clonotype. The genes are TRBV5-5 and TRBJ2-7, with TRBD1 matching 12 bases. V was clipped by 4 bases and J by 5 bases; unmatched bases: 10. CDR3 length: 16 amino acids. In germline, CDR1 is SGHKS, CDR2 YYEKEE (reference sequence). In nucleotides, the CDR3 is TGTGCCAGCAGCGAGAACCTTGGGACAGGGGGCAACGAGCAGTACTTC. Protein: CASSENLGTGGNEQYF.

The V gene is TRBV11-3, the J gene TRBJ2-7; D gene ambiguous. The CDR3 has 13 residues. Germline V lookup: CDR1 SGHNT, CDR2 YENEEA. V shed 10 bases and J shed 9 bases, with 22 bases lying between them. CDR3 protein: CATSSGPLVRQYF. Here the CDR3 DNA reads TGTGCCACCTCTTCCGGGCCTCTCGTTAGGCAGTACTTC. Complete variable domain (other parts from reference TRBV11-3 and TRBJ2-7): EAGVVQSPRYKIIEKKQPVAFWCNPISGHNTLYWYLQNLGQGPELLIRYENEEAVDDSQLPKDRFSAERLKGVDSTLKIQPAELGDSAVYLCATSSGPLVRQYFGPGTRLTVT.

This chain uses TRBV18 with TRBJ1-5; D not certain. This CDR3 has 13 residues. In germline, CDR1 is KGHSH, CDR2 LQKENI. The V end lost 4 bases, the J end lost 4 bases, and 8 bases lay between the germline ends. CDR3 nucleotide sequence: TGTGCCAGCTCACACGGTACGAATCAGCCCCAGCATTTT. Residues: CASSHGTNQPQHF.

This clonotype was seen only a few times. The chain uses TRBV29-1 and TRBJ2-3; D remains ambiguous. Deletions cut 1 base from V and 2 bases from J, with 7 bases between. Germline V gene sequence: CDR1 SQVTM, CDR2 ANQGSEA. This CDR3 spans 13 amino acids. The CDR3, as DNA: TGCAGCGTTGAAGGTCAGAACACAGATACGCAGTATTTT. Translating it yields CSVEGQNTDTQYF.

This clonotype showed up just a few times. This sequence joins TRBV20-1 and TRBJ2-3, with 13 bases matching TRBD2. Trimming cost V 5 bases and J 0 bases; bases outside gene matches: 11. Germline-derived CDR1 and CDR2 are DFQATT and SNEGSKA (reference sequence). This CDR3 region has 18 residues. In DNA form, the CDR3 reads TGCAGTGCTCCCCGCCCGGGACTAGCGGGGACTAGCACAGATACGCAGTATTTT. Its protein product is CSAPRPGLAGTSTDTQYF.

The chain couples TRBV6-4 to TRBJ2-2, with a tentative D call TRBD1 (6 bases). The germline CDR1 and CDR2 sequences are MRHNA and SNTAGT. Between the trimmed V and J ends, which lost 2 bases and 7 bases, there was a span of 17 bases. The CDR3 is made up of 16 amino acids. Here the CDR3 reads CASSDRLRGLGGELFF. Written as DNA, the CDR3 is TGTGCCAGCAGTGACCGCCTCAGGGGTCTAGGCGGGGAGCTGTTTTTT.

This clonotype was counted many times. The V gene is TRBV27, the J gene TRBJ2-7; D possibly corresponds to TRBD1 (6 bases). This CDR3 is 16 amino acids long. Germline V lookup: CDR1 MNHEY, CDR2 SMNVEV (reference sequence). V lost 5 bases and J lost 11, with 28 bases in between. In DNA form, the CDR3 reads TGTGCCAGCAGTATTGATCCCAACAGGGCGGTGAACTCGGAGTACTTC. Encoded protein: CASSIDPNRAVNSEYF.

This clonotype was counted many times. The chain's CDR3 is CASSYSGQGYEQYF. In DNA, the CDR3 is TGTGCCAGCAGTTACTCGGGACAGGGCTACGAGCAGTACTTC. The chain employs TRBV6-5 and TRBJ2-7; TRBD1 agrees at 9 bases. V lost 0 bases, J lost 3 bases, and 0 bases stayed unmatched. Germline CDR1 is MNHEY and CDR2 is SVGAGI. The CDR3 covers 14 residues.